One and the same sample provided the 8 T cell receptor beta chains below, sequenced in a study of T cell repertoires in cytomegalovirus infection. TCRdb called the reads again in MiXCR, with one record for every CDR3 protein. Here the sample spans 630,000 or so distinct CDR3 sequences, roughly a quarter being singletons. The sequenced sample consisted of CD8+ T cells from PBMCs. The receptors were sampled from a human donor in good health (CMV status not recorded). Some clones in this sample may be carry-over from other donors' samples.

This clonotype has a count of ten or more. The gene calls are TRBV7-3 and TRBJ1-1, with D hard to call. Between the trimmed V and J ends, which lost 5 bases and 1 base, there was a span of 11 bases. The CDR3 sequence is 14 residues long. Germline V CDR1 and CDR2: SGHTA, FQGTGA. The CDR3 DNA reads as TGTGCCAGCAGCCCTCATCCGGGGAACACTGAAGCTTTCTTT. Translating it yields CASSPHPGNTEAFF.

The sample holds many counts of this clonotype. V and J are TRBV7-2 and TRBJ2-1; 7 bases line up with TRBD1. Per germline, CDR1 SGHTA and CDR2 FQGNSA. The length of the CDR3 is 16 residues. J gave up 4 bases and V 5 bases, and 11 bases lay outside the gene matches. CDR3 coding DNA: TGTGCCAGCAGCCGAACCGGGACAGCGCTTTACAATGAGCAGTTCTTC. Amino acids: CASSRTGTALYNEQFF. Supplemented by reference TRBV7-2 and TRBJ2-1, the full variable domain reads GAGVSQSPSNKVTEKGKDVELRCDPISGHTALYWYRQSLGQGLEFLIYFQGNSAPDKSGLPSDRFSAERTGGSVSTLTIQRTQQEDSAVYLCASSRTGTALYNEQFFGPGTRLTVL.

This sequence joins TRBV5-5 and TRBJ1-6; unclear D gene. Trimming took 3 bases from V and 0 from J, leaving 7 bases between them. CDR1 is SGHKS, CDR2 YYEKEE, per germline (reference sequence). The CDR3 loop spans 15 amino acids. The CDR3 protein is CASSWSSSYNSPLHF. CDR3 in DNA: TGTGCCAGCAGCTGGAGCAGCTCCTATAATTCACCCCTCCACTTT.

In nucleotides, the CDR3 is TGTGCCATTGACGAGGGCGTGAATAGCGGGGGTCGAGTTGGGGATACGCAGTATTTT. This translates into CAIDEGVNSGGRVGDTQYF. The V gene is TRBV6-2 or TRBV6-3, the J gene TRBJ2-3, with TRBD2 matching over 9 bases. Germline values: CDR1 MNHEY, CDR2 SVGEGT. Unmatched junction bases numbered 26, after V lost 10 bases and J lost 6 bases. This CDR3 spans 19 amino acids.

This clonotype was picked up a small number of times. This chain uses TRBV4-2 with TRBJ2-5; 8 bases are a match to TRBD2. CDR1 and CDR2 from the germline V gene are LGHNA and YNFKEQ. The V gene end was trimmed by 5 bases and the J gene end by 4 bases; junction bases not matched to a gene: 15. CDR3 length: 17 residues. Written as DNA, the CDR3 is TGTGCCAGCAGCGCCCTCCTGGGGAGCGGGGGAGGAGAGACCCAGTACTTC. It yields the protein CASSALLGSGGGETQYF.

This clonotype was counted a single time. The chain has TRBV27 and TRBJ2-7; D perhaps matches TRBD2 (6 bases). The length of the CDR3 is 15 residues. Germline CDR1 and CDR2: MNHEY and SMNVEV (reference sequence). V was shortened by 0 bases and J by 4 bases, with 13 bases between the two germline ends. DNA for the CDR3: TGTGCCAGCAGTTTATCAGCCGGGGGTGTTTACGAGCAGTACGTC. Its translation: CASSLSAGGVYEQYV.

This clonotype has a handful of counts. The V call is TRBV6-8, the J call TRBJ1-1, with D possibly being TRBD1 (6 bases). The CDR3 spans 12 residues. CDR1 MNHGY and CDR2 SAAAGT come from the germline V gene. V dropped 8 bases and J dropped 4 bases, with 11 bases sitting between them. The chain's CDR3 is CASWGAGTEAFF. CDR3 in DNA: TGTGCCAGCTGGGGGGCGGGCACTGAAGCTTTCTTT.

This clonotype was detected ten times or more. This chain joins TRBV10-3 and TRBJ1-2, with D unresolved. The ends were cut back, 0 bases at V and 6 bases at J, with 2 bases in the middle. This CDR3 has 11 amino acids. Germline lookup yields CDR1 ENHRY and CDR2 SYGVKD. For the CDR3, the DNA is TGTGCCATCAGTGAGTCTAATGGCTACACCTTC. Translation: CAISESNGYTF.